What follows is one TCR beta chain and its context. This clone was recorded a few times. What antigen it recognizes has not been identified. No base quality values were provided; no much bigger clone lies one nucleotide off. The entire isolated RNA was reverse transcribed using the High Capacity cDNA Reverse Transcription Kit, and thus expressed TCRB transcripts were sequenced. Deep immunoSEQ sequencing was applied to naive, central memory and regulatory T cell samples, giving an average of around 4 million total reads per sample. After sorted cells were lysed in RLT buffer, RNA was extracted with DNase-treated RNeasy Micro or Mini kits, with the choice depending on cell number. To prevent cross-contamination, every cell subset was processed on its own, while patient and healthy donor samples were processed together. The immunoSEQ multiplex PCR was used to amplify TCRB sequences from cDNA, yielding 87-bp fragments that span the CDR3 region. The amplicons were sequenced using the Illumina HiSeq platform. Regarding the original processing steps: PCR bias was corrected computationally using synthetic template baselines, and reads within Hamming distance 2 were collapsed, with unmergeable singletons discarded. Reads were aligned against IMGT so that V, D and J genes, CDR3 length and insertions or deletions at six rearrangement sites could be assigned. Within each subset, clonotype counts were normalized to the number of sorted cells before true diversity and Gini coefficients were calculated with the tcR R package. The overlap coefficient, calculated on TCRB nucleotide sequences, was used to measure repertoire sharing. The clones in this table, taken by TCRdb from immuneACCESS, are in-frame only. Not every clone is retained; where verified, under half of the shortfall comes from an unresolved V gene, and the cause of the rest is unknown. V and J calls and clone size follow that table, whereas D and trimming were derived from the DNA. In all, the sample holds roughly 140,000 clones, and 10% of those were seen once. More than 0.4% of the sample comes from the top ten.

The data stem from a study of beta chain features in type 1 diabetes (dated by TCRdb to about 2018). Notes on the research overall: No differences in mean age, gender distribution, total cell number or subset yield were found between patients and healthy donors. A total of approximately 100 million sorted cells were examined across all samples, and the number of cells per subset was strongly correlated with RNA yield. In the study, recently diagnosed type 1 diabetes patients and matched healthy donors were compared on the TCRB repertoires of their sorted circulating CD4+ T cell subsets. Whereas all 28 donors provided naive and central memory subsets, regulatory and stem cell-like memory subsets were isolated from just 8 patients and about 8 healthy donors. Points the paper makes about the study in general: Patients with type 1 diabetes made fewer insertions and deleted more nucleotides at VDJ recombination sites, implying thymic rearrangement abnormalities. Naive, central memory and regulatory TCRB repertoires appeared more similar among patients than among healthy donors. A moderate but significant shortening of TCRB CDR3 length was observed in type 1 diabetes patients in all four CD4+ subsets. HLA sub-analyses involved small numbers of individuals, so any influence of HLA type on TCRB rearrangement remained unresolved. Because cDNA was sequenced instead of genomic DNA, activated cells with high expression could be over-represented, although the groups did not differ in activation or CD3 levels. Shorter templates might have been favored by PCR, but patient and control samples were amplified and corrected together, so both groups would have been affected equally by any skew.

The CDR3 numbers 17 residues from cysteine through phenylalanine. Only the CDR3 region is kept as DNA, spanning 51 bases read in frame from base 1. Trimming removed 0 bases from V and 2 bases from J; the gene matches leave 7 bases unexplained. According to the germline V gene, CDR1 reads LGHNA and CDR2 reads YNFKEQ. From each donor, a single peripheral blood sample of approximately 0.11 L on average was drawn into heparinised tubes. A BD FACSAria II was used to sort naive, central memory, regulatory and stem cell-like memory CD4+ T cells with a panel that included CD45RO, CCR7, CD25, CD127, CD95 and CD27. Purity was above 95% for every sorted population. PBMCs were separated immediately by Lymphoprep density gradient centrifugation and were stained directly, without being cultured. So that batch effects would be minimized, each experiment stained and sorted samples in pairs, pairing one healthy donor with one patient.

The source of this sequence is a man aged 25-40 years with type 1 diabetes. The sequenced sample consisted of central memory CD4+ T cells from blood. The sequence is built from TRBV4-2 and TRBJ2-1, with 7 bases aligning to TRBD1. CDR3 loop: CASSQDQGDPTYNEQFF. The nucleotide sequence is TGTGCCAGCAGCCAAGACCAGGGGGACCCGACCTACAATGAGCAGTTCTTC.